Listed below are T cell receptor beta chains from one sample, sequenced in a study of blood T cell repertoires in COVID-19. Here immunoSEQ multiplex PCR was the method, and the copy in TCRdb shows in-frame clones only, minus some. The table shows about 160,000 clones, with 80% occurring only once. Sequencing was done on a sample of PBMCs or T cells enriched from blood (not recorded which). The receptor source for this set is a woman aged 55-69 years who had recovered from COVID-19. The CDR3 runs from the conserved cysteine through the conserved F or W. A D gene is named only where the DNA matches it firmly. Rows may omit the clone size; those that give it use once, few, many or a size class.

j_gene | v_gene | d_gene | abundance | CDR3aa | CDR3nt
TRBJ2-3 | TRBV5-1 | TRBD2 | NA | CASSVGTSGVTDTQYF | TGCGCCAGCAGCGTCGGGACTAGCGGAGTCACAGATACGCAGTATTTT
TRBJ2-7 | TRBV18 | TRBD2 | NA | CASSPVLGGSSYEQYF | TGTGCCAGCTCACCAGTTTTGGGGGGGAGCTCCTACGAGCAGTACTTC
TRBJ1-1 | TRBV3-1/TRBV3-2 | TRBD1 | NA | CASSPDRDTEAFF | TGTGCCAGCAGCCCGGACAGGGACACTGAAGCTTTCTTT
TRBJ2-3 | TRBV11-1 | NA | NA | CASSLGGALADTQYF | TGTGCCAGCAGCTTAGGCGGGGCCTTGGCAGATACGCAGTATTTT
TRBJ2-7 | TRBV24-1 | NA | once | CATSDTKGLREQYF | TGTGCCACCAGTGACACTAAAGGACTACGCGAGCAGTACTTC
TRBJ2-7 | TRBV27 | TRBD1 | NA | CASSLSGTGSYEQYF | TGTGCCAGCAGTTTATCAGGGACAGGGTCCTACGAGCAGTACTTC
TRBJ2-7 | TRBV2 | NA | NA | CASSEGRRPYEQYF | TGTGCCAGCAGTGAAGGCAGGCGACCTTACGAGCAGTACTTC
TRBJ1-2 | TRBV19 | NA | NA | CASTPTAGTIDYGYTF | TGTGCCAGCACCCCGACGGCAGGGACAATCGACTATGGCTACACCTTC
TRBJ1-1 | TRBV7-9 | NA | NA | CASSQWGKASTEAFF | TGTGCCAGCAGCCAATGGGGCAAGGCATCCACTGAAGCTTTCTTT
TRBJ2-1 | TRBV11-1 | NA | few | CASSPLVSSYNEQFF | TGTGCCAGCAGCCCCTTAGTGAGCTCCTACAATGAGCAGTTCTTC
TRBJ1-1 | TRBV6-1 | NA | few | CASSVVQDRPMNTEAFF | TGTGCCAGCAGTGTAGTACAGGACAGACCGATGAACACTGAAGCTTTCTTT
TRBJ2-4 | TRBV11-2 | NA | once | CASSLSRGRGAKNIQYF | TGTGCCAGCAGCTTAAGCCGTGGTAGGGGAGCCAAAAACATTCAGTACTTC
TRBJ2-7 | TRBV5-4 | NA | NA | CASSYGLGGEQYF | TGTGCCAGCAGCTACGGGCTCGGGGGCGAGCAGTACTTC
TRBJ2-2 | TRBV11-2 | TRBD1 | NA | CASSPGQGRGTGELFF | TGTGCCAGCAGCCCCGGACAGGGTAGGGGCACCGGGGAGCTGTTTTTT
TRBJ1-5 | TRBV30 | TRBD1 | NA | CAWSGGTGGGNQPQHF | TGTGCCTGGAGTGGAGGGACAGGGGGAGGCAATCAGCCCCAGCATTTT
TRBJ2-7 | TRBV30 | NA | NA | CAWSPGTSRYEQYF | TGTGCCTGGAGTCCCGGGACTTCCCGCTACGAGCAGTACTTC
TRBJ2-7 | TRBV1 | NA | NA | CTSSSDTNYYEQYF | TGCACCAGCAGCTCGGACACAAATTACTACGAGCAGTACTTC
TRBJ2-1 | TRBV11-2 | TRBD1 | NA | CAARGQHVDEQFF | TGTGCCGCCCGGGGACAGCATGTCGATGAGCAGTTCTTC
TRBJ1-2 | TRBV29-1 | NA | NA | CSVVDRANYGYTF | TGCAGCGTTGTTGACAGAGCAAACTATGGCTACACCTTC
TRBJ2-2 | TRBV7-9 | TRBD2 | NA | CASSPPSGRYTGELFF | TGTGCCAGCAGTCCGCCTAGCGGGAGATACACCGGGGAGCTGTTTTTT
TRBJ2-5 | TRBV24-1 | TRBD1 | NA | CATSDLSDRGLGETQYF | TGTGCCACCAGTGATTTATCAGACAGGGGGCTTGGAGAGACCCAGTACTTC
TRBJ2-7 | TRBV28 | TRBD1 | NA | CASSYRQGHEQYF | TGTGCCAGCAGTTACCGACAGGGGCACGAGCAGTACTTC
TRBJ2-7 | TRBV6-1 | TRBD2 | NA | CASSEETSPGYEQYF | TGTGCCAGCAGTGAGGAGACTAGCCCCGGCTACGAGCAGTACTTC
TRBJ2-7 | TRBV2 | NA | NA | CASSDQGLNEQYF | TGTGCCAGCAGTGACCAGGGGTTGAACGAGCAGTACTTC
TRBJ1-5 | TRBV19 | NA | NA | CASRVQGLNQPQHF | TGTGCCAGTAGAGTACAGGGCCTCAATCAGCCCCAGCATTTT
TRBJ1-4 | TRBV6-5 | NA | NA | CASSYGLWGPGEKLFF | TGTGCCAGCAGTTACGGTCTATGGGGCCCCGGGGAAAAACTGTTTTTT
TRBJ2-7 | TRBV7-9 | NA | NA | CASSWTALEQYF | TGTGCCAGCAGCTGGACAGCCTTGGAGCAGTACTTC